One and the same sample provided the 9 T cell receptor beta chains below, sequenced in a study of blood T cell repertoires in COVID-19. The table came from immunoSEQ multiplex PCR; TCRdb's copy has only in-frame clones and leaves some out. The sample holds around 700,000 clones, more than 80% seen once. The sequencing input was peripheral blood. Receptor source: a woman aged 18 to 35 with acute or convalescent COVID-19.

The gene calls are TRBV30 and TRBJ1-1; tentative D call: TRBD1 (5 bases). This CDR3 has 14 amino acids. Trimming removed 4 bases from V and 5 bases from J, with 17 bases in between. Germline assignment: CDR1 GTSNPN and CDR2 SVGIG (reference sequence). The chain's CDR3 is CAWTFGGKGTEAFF. The CDR3 DNA follows: TGTGCCTGGACCTTCGGGGGGAAAGGTACTGAAGCTTTCTTT.

This clone has only a few counts. The CDR3 loop reads CASSPQGQGLSGNTIYF. The CDR3 DNA follows: TGTGCCAGCTCACCCCAGGGACAGGGTCTCTCTGGAAACACCATATATTTT. The rearrangement uses TRBV18 and TRBJ1-3, with 9 bases aligning to TRBD1. CDR3 length equals 17 residues. Looked up from germline, CDR1 is KGHSH and CDR2 is LQKENI. Germline trimming cut 3 bases from V and 0 bases from J; bases unmatched to any gene: 6.

The rearrangement joins TRBV4-1 to TRBJ1-2, with 9 bases fitting TRBD1. The CDR3 sequence is 15 residues long. The germline V gene encodes CDR1 MGHRA and CDR2 YSYEKL. The junction had 9 bases not matched to a gene; V was cut back by 4 bases and J by 6 bases. CDR3 DNA: TGCGCCAGCAGCCGGGGAAAACAGGGGGCGGATGGCTACACCTTC. Residues: CASSRGKQGADGYTF.

The rearrangement links TRBV13 to TRBJ1-2, with 10 bases that match TRBD1. The CDR3 length is 17 residues. V lost 0 bases to trimming and J lost 4 bases; unmatched junction nucleotides: 8. Germline values: CDR1 PRHDT, CDR2 FYEKMQ (reference sequence). Written as DNA, the CDR3 is TGTGCCAGCAGCTTAGGCCGGGTGGGACAGGGGATCTATGGCTACACCTTC. Translation: CASSLGRVGQGIYGYTF.

The chain uses TRBV30 and TRBJ1-5; possible D gene TRBD1, 5 bases. Trimming took 2 bases from V and 3 from J, leaving 14 bases between them. This CDR3 has 15 amino acids. Germline assignment: CDR1 GTSNPN and CDR2 SVGIG (reference sequence). The CDR3 nucleotides are TGTGCCTGGAGTCAGGGAGGAATGGACAATCAGCCCCAGCATTTT. Its translation: CAWSQGGMDNQPQHF.

This clone was recorded once. V and J are TRBV19 and TRBJ2-2; D is uncertain. CDR1 is LNHDA and CDR2 is SQIVND in the germline V gene (reference sequence). The CDR3 consists of 14 residues. The V end lost 0 bases, the J end lost 3 bases, and 5 bases lay between the germline ends. The CDR3 here is CASSIDRYTGELFF. DNA of the CDR3: TGTGCCAGTAGTATAGATCGTTACACCGGGGAGCTGTTTTTT.

The rearrangement joins TRBV5-1 to TRBJ1-6; 10 nucleotides align to TRBD1. The CDR3 has 15 residues. Germline CDR1 reads SGHRS; CDR2 reads YFSETQ. With 4 bases clipped from V and 13 bases from J, the junction kept 11 bases outside the gene matches. CDR3 DNA: TGCGCCAGCAGCCCTGGACAGGGGGTTTACTCGCCCCTCCACTTT. The encoded protein is CASSPGQGVYSPLHF.

The chain employs TRBV6-1 and TRBJ1-5; D is undetermined. V lost 2 bases to trimming and J lost 1 base, with 3 bases between them. CDR1 MNHNS and CDR2 SASEGT come from the germline V gene. The CDR3 sequence is 13 residues long. The CDR3 DNA reads as TGTGCCAGCAGTGAATCGAGCAATCAGCCCCAGCATTTT. Its protein is CASSESSNQPQHF.

As to this clone: This CDR3 is also generated by other DNA sequences in the sample. The V call is TRBV30, the J call TRBJ1-1; D is ambiguous. There are 13 residues in the CDR3. Germline V gives CDR1 GTSNPN, CDR2 SVGIG (reference sequence). V lost 0 bases and J 1 base, leaving 6 bases between the germline ends. CDR3 DNA: TGTGCCTGGAGTGTACTAAGGAACACTGAAGCTTTCTTT. Protein sequence: CAWSVLRNTEAFF. The complete variable domain, with remaining parts taken from reference TRBV30 and TRBJ1-1, reads SQTIHQWPATLVQPVGSPLSLECTVEGTSNPNLYWYRQAAGRGLQLLFYSVGIGQISSEVPQNLSASRPQDRQFILSSKKLLLSDSGFYLCAWSVLRNTEAFFGQGTRLTVV.